These 32 T cell receptor beta chains were all obtained from the same sample, sequenced in a study of T cell responses to AZD1222 COVID-19 vaccine. Sequenced by immunoSEQ multiplex PCR; TCRdb stores in-frame clones only, minus some. The sample contains some 170,000 clones, roughly 92% of which appear only once. Sequenced material: peripheral blood, taken on day 0 of AZD1222 vaccination. The receptor source for this set is an adult in good health.

The rearrangement uses TRBV2 and TRBJ1-1, with D unclear. Germline CDR1 SNHLY, CDR2 FYNNEI. Trimming removed 7 bases at V and 4 bases at J, with 13 bases between. CDR3 length: 13 residues. The CDR3 region has the DNA TGTGCCAGCAAAAACTGGGGAGGCACTGAAGCTTTCTTT. Translation gives CASKNWGGTEAFF.

This sequence joins TRBV4-2 and TRBJ1-5; no firm D call. Germline CDR1 reads LGHNA; CDR2 reads YNFKEQ. Trimming took off 0 bases at V and 3 bases at J, with 6 bases between the two ends. The CDR3 contains 14 residues. CDR3 coding DNA: TGTGCCAGCAGCCAAGACAGGCACAATCAGCCCCAGCATTTT. It is translated as CASSQDRHNQPQHF.

This clone appeared a few times. V usage is TRBV5-4 and J usage is TRBJ2-1; the D gene is possibly TRBD1 (7 bases). The germline V gene encodes CDR1 SGHNT and CDR2 YYREEE (reference sequence). The CDR3 loop spans 14 amino acids. The germline V and J ends were trimmed by 7 bases and 4 bases, with 15 bases remaining between them. The CDR3 spells CASQGGDLYNEQFF. In DNA, the CDR3 is TGTGCCAGCCAGGGGGGAGACCTTTACAATGAGCAGTTCTTC.

This chain connects TRBV11-2 to TRBJ2-1; 8 nucleotides line up with TRBD2. The V gene end was trimmed by 4 bases and the J gene end by 0 bases; junction bases not matched to a gene: 5. CDR3 size: 16 residues. CDR1 is SGHAT, CDR2 FQNNGV, per germline. The CDR3 region has the DNA TGTGCCAGCAGCTCCACCGGGACTAGCTCCTACAATGAGCAGTTCTTC. It codes for CASSSTGTSSYNEQFF. The full variable domain, in which reference TRBV11-2 and TRBJ2-1 provide the parts outside the CDR3, is EAGVAQSPRYKIIEKRQSVAFWCNPISGHATLYWYQQILGQGPKLLIQFQNNGVVDDSQLPKDRFSAERLKGVDSTLKIQPAKLEDSAVYLCASSSTGTSSYNEQFFGPGTRLTVL.

J is TRBJ1-1 and V is TRBV28, with 7 bases aligning to TRBD1. Germline trimming cut 5 bases from V and 1 base from J; bases unmatched to any gene: 7. This CDR3 has 15 residues. Germline V lookup: CDR1 MDHEN, CDR2 SYDVKM. The CDR3: CASSPRTGGNTEAFF. For the CDR3, the DNA is TGTGCCAGCAGTCCCCGGACAGGTGGGAACACTGAAGCTTTCTTT.

This chain joins TRBV29-1 and TRBJ1-3, with D uncertain. V was pared by 5 bases and J by 2 bases, with 7 bases between. The CDR3 is made up of 12 amino acids. The germline CDR1 and CDR2 sequences are SQVTM and ANQGSEA. CDR3 nucleotides: TGCAGCGTTTTGGGAGCTGGAAACACCATATATTTT. It is translated as CSVLGAGNTIYF.

This chain links TRBV27 with TRBJ1-1; D remains unclear. The CDR3 runs to 13 residues. Germline CDR1 and CDR2: MNHEY and SMNVEV (reference sequence). The V gene lost 2 bases and the J gene lost 6 bases, with 10 bases spanning the gap. The CDR3 DNA follows: TGTGCCAGCAGTTTAGTTTCGGGATCTGAAGCTTTCTTT. As protein: CASSLVSGSEAFF.

The rearrangement joins TRBV13 to TRBJ2-4, with D uncertain. The CDR3 extends over 13 amino acids. The V gene lost 5 bases and the J gene lost 4 bases, with 9 bases spanning the gap. Per germline, CDR1 PRHDT and CDR2 FYEKMQ (reference sequence). This CDR3 reads CASSLRGKNIQYF. Here the CDR3 DNA reads TGTGCCAGCAGCCTCCGCGGAAAAAACATTCAGTACTTC.

The chain links TRBV2 to TRBJ2-1, with 7 positions matching TRBD2. Germline assignment: CDR1 SNHLY and CDR2 FYNNEI. The CDR3 is 14 amino acids. The J segment lost 2 bases and the V segment lost 3 bases, leaving 1 base of the junction unmatched. CDR3 residues: CASSDAGAYNEQFF. DNA of the CDR3: TGTGCCAGCAGTGACGCGGGAGCCTACAATGAGCAGTTCTTC.

The CDR3 here is CASSYGGSYGYTF. The CDR3, as DNA: TGTGCCAGCAGTTATGGGGGGAGCTATGGCTACACCTTC. This sequence joins TRBV27 and TRBJ1-2; D possibly corresponds to TRBD1 (5 bases). The length of the CDR3 is 13 residues. The V gene's germline CDR1 is MNHEY and CDR2 SMNVEV (reference sequence). Trimming shortened V by 4 bases and J by 4 bases, and 10 bases separated the two germline ends.

J is TRBJ1-2 and V is TRBV6-5, with 10 bases lining up with TRBD1. Germline trimming cut 4 bases from V and 2 bases from J; bases unmatched to any gene: 1. CDR3 length: 14 amino acids. Germline loops: CDR1 MNHEY, CDR2 SVGAGI. The CDR3, as DNA: TGTGCCAGCAGTTTGGACAGGGGGAACTATGGCTACACCTTC. This translates into CASSLDRGNYGYTF.

The gene calls are TRBV7-8 and TRBJ2-3, with D uncertain. V dropped 5 bases and J dropped 2 bases, with 8 bases sitting between them. The CDR3 has 13 amino acids. Germline CDR1 SGHVS, CDR2 FQNEAQ. The CDR3, as DNA: TGTGCCAGCAGCCCAGTATCCACAGATACGCAGTATTTT. Translation gives CASSPVSTDTQYF.

The CDR3 DNA reads as TGTGCCACCAGCAGGCACGGACAGGTGGGGAATGAGCAGTTCTTC. Protein sequence: CATSRHGQVGNEQFF. J is TRBJ2-1 and V is TRBV15; TRBD1 matches at 7 bases. The CDR3 contains 15 residues. Looked up from germline, CDR1 is LNHNV and CDR2 is YYDKDF (reference sequence). J gave up 7 bases and V 3 bases, and 9 bases lay outside the gene matches.

J is TRBJ2-7 and V is TRBV30, with 7 nucleotides matching TRBD1. J gave up 0 bases and V 0 bases, and 8 bases lay outside the gene matches. The germline gives CDR1 GTSNPN, CDR2 SVGIG (reference sequence). CDR3 length: 16 amino acids. CDR3 in amino acids: CAWSVRTGVRSYEQYF. The CDR3 DNA reads as TGTGCCTGGAGTGTACGAACAGGGGTCCGCTCCTACGAGCAGTACTTC.

The chain joins TRBV29-1 to TRBJ2-7; D uncertain. This CDR3 comprises 12 residues. Per germline, CDR1 SQVTM and CDR2 ANQGSEA. V gave up 6 bases and J gave up 5 bases, with 14 bases separating them. CDR3 nucleotides: TGCAGCGTCCTTTGGGGATCCCACGAGCAGTACTTC. Translation gives CSVLWGSHEQYF.

A remark on this clone: Other DNA sequences in this specimen translate into the identical CDR3. The chain joins TRBV12-3 or TRBV12-4 to TRBJ2-7, with TRBD1 identical over 9 bases. This CDR3 comprises 13 residues. With 5 bases clipped from V and 3 bases from J, the junction kept 2 bases outside the gene matches. The CDR3 nucleotides are TGTGCCAGCAGTCTGGGACAGGGCTACGAGCAGTACTTC. Translation: CASSLGQGYEQYF.

The chain recombines TRBV10-1 with TRBJ1-3; the D is unclear. In germline, CDR1 is WNHNN, CDR2 SYGVQD (reference sequence). Trimming stripped 0 bases from V and 0 bases from J, with 3 bases between. CDR3 length equals 14 residues. CDR3 sequence: CASSESTSGNTIYF. CDR3 DNA sequence: TGCGCCAGCAGTGAGTCCACCTCTGGAAACACCATATATTTT.

The rearrangement links TRBV2 to TRBJ1-5; the D is unclear. V was cut by 6 bases and J by 0 bases, with 18 bases left in between. The CDR3 sequence is 17 residues long. Germline CDR1 is SNHLY and CDR2 is FYNNEI. The CDR3 DNA reads TGTGCCAGCAGGGCCAGAGATACTCATATTAGCAATCAGCCCCAGCATTTT. Translated: CASRARDTHISNQPQHF.

The V gene is TRBV9, the J gene TRBJ2-6, with D unresolved. The V gene's germline CDR1 is SGDLS and CDR2 YYNGEE. The germline V and J ends were trimmed by 0 bases and 2 bases, with 9 bases remaining between them. CDR3 length: 16 residues. CDR3 bases: TGTGCCAGCAGCGTAGGAATGGGGACTGGGGCCAACGTCCTGACTTTC. Amino acids: CASSVGMGTGANVLTF.

The chain uses TRBV29-1 and TRBJ2-7; TRBD1 agrees at 10 bases. The trim removed 7 bases at V and 2 bases at J, leaving 5 bases unmatched. The CDR3 runs 13 residues. CDR1 and CDR2 (germline): SQVTM, ANQGSEA. CDR3 DNA: TGCAGCGCCGGGGGACAGGGGCCCTACGAGCAGTACTTC. It translates to CSAGGQGPYEQYF.

The V gene is TRBV3-1 (or the pseudogene TRBV3-2), the J gene TRBJ1-4; the D is unclear. Deletions cut 1 base from V and 1 base from J, with 10 bases between. The CDR3 extends over 16 amino acids. Germline V gene data show CDR1 as LGHDT and CDR2 as YNNKEL (reference sequence). The CDR3 DNA reads as TGTGCCAGCAGCCAAGGAGGTATGGGAACTAATGAAAAACTGTTTTTT. This gives the protein CASSQGGMGTNEKLFF.

This sequence joins TRBV2 and TRBJ2-5, with D possibly being TRBD1 (6 bases). Germline CDR1 is SNHLY and CDR2 is FYNNEI. The V end lost 5 bases, the J end lost 1 base, and 8 bases lay between the germline ends. The CDR3 spans 13 residues. In DNA, the CDR3 is TGTGCCAGCAGTTTGGACAGCCAAGAGACCCAGTACTTC. Translating gives CASSLDSQETQYF.

The chain employs TRBV19 and TRBJ2-5; weak D call: TRBD1 (6 bases). Per the germline V gene, CDR1 is LNHDA and CDR2 is SQIVND (reference sequence). V lost 5 bases and J 5 bases, leaving 12 bases between the germline ends. CDR3 size: 13 residues. CDR3 region: CASSPGQTETQYF. The CDR3 coding sequence is TGTGCCAGTAGTCCCGGACAGACGGAGACCCAGTACTTC.

The rearrangement joins TRBV23-1 to TRBJ1-6; TRBD1 matches 7 bases. TRBV23-1 is classed as an ORF, of uncertain function. The ends lost 4 bases at V and 0 bases at J; junction bases unmatched: 15. This CDR3 has 20 amino acids. CDR3 DNA: TGCGCCAGCAGTCGCACCGGGACAGTGAGTATTAGCTCCTATAATTCACCCCTCCACTTT. It codes for CASSRTGTVSISSYNSPLHF.

The chain joins TRBV13 to TRBJ2-1; D is perhaps TRBD1 or TRBD2 (5 bases each). Germline V gene sequence: CDR1 PRHDT, CDR2 FYEKMQ (reference sequence). The ends were cut back, 5 bases at V and 0 bases at J, with 17 bases in the middle. The CDR3 is 17 residues long. As DNA, the CDR3 is TGTGCCAGCAGCGAATGGGGGTCCTTGTCCTCCTACAATGAGCAGTTCTTC. Translated, it gives CASSEWGSLSSYNEQFF.

Turning to this clone: Germline is not matched at one junction end, which may reflect a read error. CDR3 nucleotide sequence: TGTGCCAGCAGCCTAGCGGGAGGGACGAACACCGGGGAGCTGTTTTTT. This codes for CASSLAGGTNTGELFF. The chain combines TRBV7-2 with TRBJ2-2; 12 bases map to TRBD2. The V gene's germline CDR1 is SGHTA and CDR2 FQGNSA. The CDR3 has 16 amino acids.

The rearrangement joins TRBV5-6 to TRBJ2-2; 9 bases map to TRBD1. With 5 bases clipped from V and 3 bases from J, the junction kept 2 bases outside the gene matches. The germline CDR1 and CDR2 sequences are SGHDT and YYEEEE. This CDR3 spans 14 amino acids. The CDR3 region is CASRGQGDTGELFF. CDR3 coding DNA: TGTGCCAGCAGGGGACAGGGCGACACCGGGGAGCTGTTTTTT.

The chain has TRBV4-1 and TRBJ2-5; D is uncertain. The CDR3 sequence is 11 residues long. The V end was cut by 3 bases, the J end by 2 bases, with 1 base between. Per the germline V gene, CDR1 is MGHRA and CDR2 is YSYEKL. This chain's CDR3 is CASSQQETQYF. CDR3 DNA sequence: TGCGCCAGCAGCCAGCAAGAGACCCAGTACTTC.

The chain is built from TRBV7-2 and TRBJ1-1; 7 nucleotides agree with TRBD1. V was pared by 5 bases and J by 4 bases, with 4 bases of the junction left unmatched. This CDR3 contains 13 residues. Germline CDR1 reads SGHTA; CDR2 reads FQGNSA. CDR3 in amino acids: CASSPDRITEAFF. The CDR3 nucleotides read TGTGCCAGCAGCCCGGACAGGATCACTGAAGCTTTCTTT.

The CDR3 sequence is CASSERGAGNTIYF. CDR3 nucleotides: TGTGCCAGCAGTGAGAGAGGGGCTGGAAACACCATATATTTT. The chain carries TRBV6-1 and TRBJ1-3; TRBD1 might be the D (5 bases). This CDR3 contains 14 residues. The germline CDR1 and CDR2 sequences are MNHNS and SASEGT. V was cut by 3 bases and J by 2 bases, with 8 bases left in between.

This clone was recorded at least ten times. The sample carries other DNA sequences with the same CDR3. The J gene is TRBJ1-2, the V gene TRBV18; D unresolved. CDR3 length: 14 residues. Deletions cut 0 bases from V and 4 bases from J, with 9 bases between. Per the germline V gene, CDR1 is KGHSH and CDR2 is LQKENI. CDR3 DNA: TGTGCCAGCTCACCACCGACGGAGTCCTATGGCTACACCTTC. This translates into CASSPPTESYGYTF.

This rearrangement joins TRBV4-1 to TRBJ1-1; TRBD1 matches 12 bases. CDR1 is MGHRA, CDR2 YSYEKL, per germline. CDR3 length: 17 amino acids. J lost 5 bases, V lost 1 base, and 8 bases had no gene match. In nucleotides, the CDR3 is TGCGCCAGCAGCCAAGTGTGGGACAGGGGGCGAAAAACTGAAGCTTTCTTT. This translates into CASSQVWDRGRKTEAFF.